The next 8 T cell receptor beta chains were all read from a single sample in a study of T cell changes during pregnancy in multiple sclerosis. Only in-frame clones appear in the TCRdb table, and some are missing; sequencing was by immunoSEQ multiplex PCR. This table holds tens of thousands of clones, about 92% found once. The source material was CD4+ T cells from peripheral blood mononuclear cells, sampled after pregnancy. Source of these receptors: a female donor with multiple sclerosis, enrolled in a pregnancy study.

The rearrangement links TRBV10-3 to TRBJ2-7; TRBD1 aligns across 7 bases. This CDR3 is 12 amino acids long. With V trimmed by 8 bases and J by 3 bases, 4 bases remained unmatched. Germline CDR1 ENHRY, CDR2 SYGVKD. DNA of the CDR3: TGTGCCATCTCCGGGACAGACTACGAGCAGTACTTC. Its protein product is CAISGTDYEQYF.

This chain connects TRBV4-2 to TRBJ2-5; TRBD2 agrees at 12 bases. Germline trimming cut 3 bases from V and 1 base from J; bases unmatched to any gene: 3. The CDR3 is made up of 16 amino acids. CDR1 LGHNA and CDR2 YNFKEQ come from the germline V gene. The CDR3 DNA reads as TGTGCCAGCAGCCACACTAGCGGGGGGTCCCAAGAGACCCAGTACTTC. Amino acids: CASSHTSGGSQETQYF.

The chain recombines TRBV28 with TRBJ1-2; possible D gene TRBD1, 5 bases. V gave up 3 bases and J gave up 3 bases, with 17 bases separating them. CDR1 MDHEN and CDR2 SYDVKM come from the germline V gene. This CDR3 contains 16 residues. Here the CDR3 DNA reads TGTGCCAGCAGTTTTGGAGGGGAGATACAAGACTATGGCTACACCTTC. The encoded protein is CASSFGGEIQDYGYTF.

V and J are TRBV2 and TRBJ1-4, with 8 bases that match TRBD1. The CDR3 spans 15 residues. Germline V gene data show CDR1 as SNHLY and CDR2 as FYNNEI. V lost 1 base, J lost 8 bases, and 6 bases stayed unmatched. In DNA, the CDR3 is TGTGCCAGCAGTGAAGTGCAGGGGGCGCGGGAAAAACTGTTTTTT. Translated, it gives CASSEVQGAREKLFF. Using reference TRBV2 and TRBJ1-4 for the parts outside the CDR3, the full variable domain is EPEVTQTPSHQVTQMGQEVILRCVPISNHLYFYWYRQILGQKVEFLVSFYNNEISEKSEIFDDQFSVERPDGSNFTLKIRSTKLEDSAMYFCASSEVQGAREKLFFGSGTQLSVL.

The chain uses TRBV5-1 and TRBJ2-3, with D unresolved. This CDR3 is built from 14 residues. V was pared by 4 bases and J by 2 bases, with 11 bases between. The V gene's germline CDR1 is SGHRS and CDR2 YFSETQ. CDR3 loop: CASSRELSTDTQYF. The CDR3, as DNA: TGCGCCAGCAGCCGAGAGCTCTCCACAGATACGCAGTATTTT.

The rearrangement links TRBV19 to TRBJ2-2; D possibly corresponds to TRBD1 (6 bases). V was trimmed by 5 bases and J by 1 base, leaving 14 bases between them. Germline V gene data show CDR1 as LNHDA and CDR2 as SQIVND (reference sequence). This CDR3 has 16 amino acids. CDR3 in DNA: TGTGCCAGTAGTCTCCCGAAGGGGGTGAACACCGGGGAGCTGTTTTTT. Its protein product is CASSLPKGVNTGELFF.

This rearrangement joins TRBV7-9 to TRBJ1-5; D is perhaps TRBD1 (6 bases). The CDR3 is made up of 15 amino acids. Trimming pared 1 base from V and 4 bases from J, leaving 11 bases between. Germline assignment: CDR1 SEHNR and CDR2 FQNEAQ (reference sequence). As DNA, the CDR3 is TGTGCCAGCAGCTTAGGACAGGCCGGGAATCAGCCCCAGCATTTT. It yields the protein CASSLGQAGNQPQHF.

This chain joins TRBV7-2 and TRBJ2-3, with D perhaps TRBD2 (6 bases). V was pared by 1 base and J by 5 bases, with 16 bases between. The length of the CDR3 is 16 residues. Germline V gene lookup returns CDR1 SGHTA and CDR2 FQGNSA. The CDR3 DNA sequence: TGTGCCAGCAGCTTAGGGATGGGGCCGGGGGAAGATACGCAGTATTTT. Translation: CASSLGMGPGEDTQYF.